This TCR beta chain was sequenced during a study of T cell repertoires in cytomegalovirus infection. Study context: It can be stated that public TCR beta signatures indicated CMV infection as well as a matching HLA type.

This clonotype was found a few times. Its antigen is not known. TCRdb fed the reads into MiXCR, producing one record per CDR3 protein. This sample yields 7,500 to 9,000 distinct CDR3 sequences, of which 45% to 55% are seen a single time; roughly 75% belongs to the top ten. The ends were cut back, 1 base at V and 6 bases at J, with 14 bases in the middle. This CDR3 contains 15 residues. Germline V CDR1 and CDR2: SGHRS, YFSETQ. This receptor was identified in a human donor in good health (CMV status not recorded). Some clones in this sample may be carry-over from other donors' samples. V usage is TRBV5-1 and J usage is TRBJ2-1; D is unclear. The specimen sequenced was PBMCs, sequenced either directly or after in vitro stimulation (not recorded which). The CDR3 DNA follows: TGCGCCAGCAGCTTGTTCTCGACATCTTGCAATGAGCAGTTCTTC. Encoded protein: CASSLFSTSCNEQFF.